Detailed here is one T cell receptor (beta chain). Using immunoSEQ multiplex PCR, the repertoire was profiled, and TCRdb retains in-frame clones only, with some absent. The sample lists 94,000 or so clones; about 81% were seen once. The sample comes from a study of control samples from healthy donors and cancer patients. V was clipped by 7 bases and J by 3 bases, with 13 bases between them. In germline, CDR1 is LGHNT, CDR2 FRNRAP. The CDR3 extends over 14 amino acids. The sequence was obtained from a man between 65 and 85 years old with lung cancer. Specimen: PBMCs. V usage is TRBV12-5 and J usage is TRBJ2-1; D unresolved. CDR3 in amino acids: CASVPDISYNEQFF. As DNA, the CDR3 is TGTGCTAGTGTCCCAGACATTAGCTACAATGAGCAGTTCTTC.